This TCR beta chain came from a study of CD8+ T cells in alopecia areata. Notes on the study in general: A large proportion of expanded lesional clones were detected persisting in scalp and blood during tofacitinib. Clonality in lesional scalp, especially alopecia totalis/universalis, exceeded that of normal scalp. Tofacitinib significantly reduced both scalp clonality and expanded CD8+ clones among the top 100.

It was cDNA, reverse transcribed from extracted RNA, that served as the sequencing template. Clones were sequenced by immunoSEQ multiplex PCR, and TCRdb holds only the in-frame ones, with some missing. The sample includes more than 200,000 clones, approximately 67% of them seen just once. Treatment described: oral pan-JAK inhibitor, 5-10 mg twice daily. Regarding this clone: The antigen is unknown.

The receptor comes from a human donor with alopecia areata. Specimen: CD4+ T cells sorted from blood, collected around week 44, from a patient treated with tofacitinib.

DNA for the CDR3: TGTGCCAGCAGCTTCAACCCGGAAAGTGGCTACACCTTC. Protein sequence: CASSFNPESGYTF. The chain has TRBV7-9 and TRBJ1-2; D is unclear. The V gene lost 3 bases and the J gene lost 7 bases, with 12 bases spanning the gap. Germline V gives CDR1 SEHNR, CDR2 FQNEAQ (reference sequence). This CDR3 is built from 13 residues.